This T cell receptor (beta chain) derives from a study of cytomegalovirus exposure and HLA in healthy donors (dated by TCRdb to 2016 to 2017). With regard to the full study: An earlier analysis of approximately 640 of the donors reported more than 250 Gb of sequence data and approximately 110 million unique TCR beta sequences from some 180 million T cells. Approximately 310 gigabases of sequencing data and approximately 93 million unique TCR sequences were included in an early release covering several hundred HLA-typed donors. To decide whether each TCR beta V gene segment behaved as functional or pseudogenic, an earlier analysis of approximately 590 of the donors relied on high-throughput TCR beta sequencing. In a later genetic analysis, genome-wide SNP genotypes for about three fifths of the roughly 670 donors were used, and that subset was treated as a discovery cohort. On average, 235,054 unique TCR beta nucleotide sequences were sequenced per donor among about 400 genotyped donors of the cohort, with 15% to 20% of those sequences being non-productive. A separate validation cohort of over a hundred different subjects was used in addition to the 666-subject first cohort. All discovery cohort repertoires had been generated using a single sequencing platform. High-throughput TCR immunosequencing, statistical association of individual TCRs with disease status, and machine learning were combined to predict cytomegalovirus infection status. The aim of the study was to test whether cataloging public T cell receptors could identify signatures of past pathogen exposure. A later analysis re-analyzed previously published TCR beta repertoires from 660 or so donors and added high-resolution HLA genotyping to study TCR occurrence patterns. Donor age, sex, ethnicity and CMV serostatus were collected together with the repertoire data. The study used immunosequencing to profile the T cell repertoires of approximately 630 subjects and linked those repertoires to cytomegalovirus serostatus. In the later analysis, no new phenotypic data were used to find candidate immune exposures; instead, reliance was placed on TCR beta sequences and their occurrence across donors. Four or five DR-DQ haplotypes were handled as single units for association and clustering because linkage in the cohort was strong. HLA typing covered class I and class II loci at four-digit resolution. The number of typed donors differed by locus: about 620-630 for A, B, C, DRB1 and DQB1; roughly 510 for DQA1; about 600 for DPA1; and roughly 450 for DPB1. Of the approximately 400 genotyped donors, approximately 83% fell in the genetic ancestry cluster associated with self-reported Caucasian donors.

The cohort comprised fewer than 700 healthy bone marrow donors. At the time of sampling, every cohort member was nominally healthy, though immune exposures that went unrecorded were likely present. The donor tested CMV seronegative and was one of the 352 seronegative cohort members. Each donor provided a peripheral blood sample, and peripheral blood mononuclear cells were used for TCR beta sequencing. The Qiagen DNeasy Blood Extraction Kit was used to extract genomic DNA from the blood cell samples. The full study reports these points: The presence/absence analyses assumed that sequencing depth was roughly uniform across donors, and that assumption may not be true. An earlier analysis of 450 to 750 of the donors showed that most TCR beta V segments appeared in productive rearrangements either about 87% or about 30% of the time, which broadly matched IMGT annotations. Because HLA typing was missing for some donors at each locus, association tests included only the typed subset. Correlated functional status among segregating V segments might be attributable to linkage disequilibrium, but an unknown experimental factor could not be ruled out. At a false discovery rate of 0.05, a later analysis linked about 16,000 TCR beta sequences to specific HLA alleles. The sequencing pipeline was judged likely to have produced a cluster of highly shared sequence variants as a technical artifact. A further reported finding was that TCR beta sequences accurately predicted the HLA-A and HLA-B alleles for most subjects in the first cohort. Because the 87-base-pair reads could not distinguish some IMGT-functional V segments, including TRBV6-2 and TRBV6-3, those segments were excluded. In a later analysis, the rate of TCR association differed among HLA loci, with DRB1 alleles having the most associated TCRs and HLA-C alleles having the fewest. A few of the identified cytomegalovirus-associated TCR beta chains were confirmed in vitro to be specific for cytomegalovirus antigens. Only TCR beta chains were sequenced in this cohort, and the absence of alpha or paired-chain data limited detectable features. The classifier was reported to diagnose cytomegalovirus status with high specificity and sensitivity in both the original and validation cohorts. In a later analysis, most CMV-associated TCR beta chains were found to appear HLA-restricted, with HLA associations seemingly driven largely by CMV exposure. In a later analysis, several top co-occurrence clusters were reported to appear linked to parvovirus B19, influenza, CMV and Epstein-Barr virus. The earlier analysis of about 600 of the donors excluded around 17 rarely observed V segments, including chromosome 9 orphons, because counts were too low. An association between a missense DCLRE1C variant and V-gene and J-gene trimming of TCR beta chains was found in a later genetic analysis and replicated in an independent cohort. Most TCR sequences were seen in very few donors, while some public TCRs were found in many individuals. A later analysis found that HLA-associated TCR beta chains were more clonally expanded and had lower generation probabilities than equally common non-associated chains. Immune exposure information for the cohort was limited to CMV serostatus. In a later genetic analysis, fewer N-insertions in productive TCRs were reported among donors in an Asian-associated ancestry cluster than the 666-donor mean. The authors suggested that the approach could potentially be extended to other disease states and immunological phenotypes. Assigning TCR associations to individual alleles was difficult when HLA alleles, especially DR and DQ, strongly co-occurred. In the study, some 160 TCR beta chains were listed as associated with cytomegalovirus.

Inclusive of the bounding cysteine and phenylalanine, the CDR3 is 12 residues long. Only the CDR3 part of the read is kept: 36 bases, read in frame from the first base. From the germline V gene (reference sequence), CDR1 is LNHNV and CDR2 is YYDKDF. The junction carries 11 bases between V and J, which are trimmed by 6 bases and 6 bases respectively. Of note for this clone: No cognate antigen has been identified for it. No per-base quality is available; no much larger clone lies one base away.

Receptor libraries were prepared by the immunoSEQ multiplex PCR assay. For the multiplex PCR, a mixture combining 60 forward primers for TCR Vbeta segments and 13 reverse primers for TCR Jbeta segments was used. A multiplex PCR assay on genomic DNA amplified the CDR3 region of rearranged TCR beta genes. The amplified TCR beta libraries were sequenced on the Illumina HiSeq System as 87-base-pair reads. Processing in the source paper ran as follows. Across the roughly 640 repertoires, a later analysis counted approximately 75 million unique TCR beta chains, 8.5 million to 12 million of which were shared by at least two donors. Raw reads were error-corrected and collapsed into unique sequences with a nearest-neighbor algorithm that merged closely related sequences to remove PCR and sequencing errors. V, D and J gene segments were assigned by aligning CDR3 sequences to IMGT reference sequences. For a sequence to be retained, a match of at least six nucleotides to both a V gene segment and a J gene segment was required. A rearrangement counted as productive if the CDR3 had no stop codons and remained in frame with V and J, and every other rearrangement counted as non-productive. CDR3 was defined according to IMGT convention as the region running from the second conserved V-encoded cysteine to the conserved J-encoded phenylalanine. The earlier analysis of about 560 of the donors excluded any sequence lacking an unambiguous match to a single V gene segment. In an earlier analysis of 450 to 750 of the donors, a V segment was called functional when productive rearrangements were above 56.7%, and segregating when the standard deviation between donors exceeded 5%. A statistical classification framework was developed to diagnose cytomegalovirus status using the catalog of TCR beta chain sequences. In a later analysis, TCR nucleotide sequences were compared against IMGT/GENE-DB human TR gene sequences so that V and J genes could be assigned. A later analysis assigned CDR3 sequences and most-parsimonious VDJ recombination scenarios with the TCRdist pipeline. In a later analysis, every TCR beta chain was defined by the combination of its CDR3 amino acid sequence and its V-gene family, and reads without a unique V-gene family were dropped. As a way to deal with suspected cross-contamination and a sequencing artifact, a later analysis dropped 500 to 700 nucleotide sequences that were highly shared and had low generation probability. In a later analysis, a clonal expansion index for each public chain was calculated from normalized within-repertoire ranks of inferred template counts. In a later analysis, generation probabilities were computed with a VDJ recombination model fitted to out-of-frame rearrangements, and the resulting probabilities were checked against IGoR. In a later analysis, hypergeometric tests were used to score TCR-TCR, TCR-HLA and TCR-CMV co-occurrence, with a repertoire-size bias correction applied to TCR pairs. False discovery rates were estimated in a later analysis by permuting HLA or CMV assignments 20 times. In a later analysis, co-occurring TCRs were grouped using DBSCAN, and TCRdist sequence similarity was added for clustering within HLA-allele-positive subsets. Repertoires with fewer than 30,000 or more than 120,000 public chains, plus five repertoires with anomalous nucleotide sharing, were excluded from co-occurrence clustering. TCRdb stores this immuneACCESS table with in-frame sequences only. Part of the clones is absent; in the studies checked, under half of the shortfall reflects unresolved V genes, and no reason is known for the rest. The D gene and trimming were derived from the DNA, and the V and J assignments and clone size from that table. This sample is represented by approximately 190,000 clones; roughly 80% of them were singletons. The ten top clones hold over 3.5% of the sample.

This sequence was found in a man aged 50 to 60 in good health and CMV-seronegative. Here the chain combines TRBV15 and TRBJ1-1; no D gene call is confident. Sequences were obtained from PBMCs. The CDR3 reads as follows: CATSRGVSEAFF. The DNA reads as follows: TGTGCCACCAGTCGAGGAGTTTCTGAAGCTTTCTTT.